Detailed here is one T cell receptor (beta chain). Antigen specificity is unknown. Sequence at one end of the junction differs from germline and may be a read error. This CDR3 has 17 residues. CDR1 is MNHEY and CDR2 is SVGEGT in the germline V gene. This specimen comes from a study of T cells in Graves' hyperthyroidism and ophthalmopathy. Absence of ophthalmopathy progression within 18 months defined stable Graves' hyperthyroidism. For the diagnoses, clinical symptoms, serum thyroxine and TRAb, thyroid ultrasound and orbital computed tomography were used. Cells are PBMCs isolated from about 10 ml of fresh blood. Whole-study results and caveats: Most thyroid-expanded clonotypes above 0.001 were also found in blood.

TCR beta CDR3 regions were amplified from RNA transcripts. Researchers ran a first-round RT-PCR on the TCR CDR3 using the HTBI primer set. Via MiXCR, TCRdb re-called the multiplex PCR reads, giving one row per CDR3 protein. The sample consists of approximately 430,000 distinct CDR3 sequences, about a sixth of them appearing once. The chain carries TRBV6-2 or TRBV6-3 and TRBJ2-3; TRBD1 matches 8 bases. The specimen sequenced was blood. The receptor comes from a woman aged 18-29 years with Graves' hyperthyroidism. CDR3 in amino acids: CASSDFGQGLNTDAQYF. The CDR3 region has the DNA TGTGCCAGCAGTGACTTTGGACAGGGACTCAACACAGATGCGCAGTATTTT.